This TCR beta chain was found in a study of identical twins. Whole-study findings and limits: Models predicted too little out-of-frame TCR alpha sharing in monozygotic twins. Findings depended on cross-sectional statistics rather than tracking the same donors.

Trimming cost V 4 bases and J 9 bases; bases outside gene matches: 13. CDR3 length: 17 amino acids. Germline V gene lookup returns CDR1 MNHEY and CDR2 SVGEGT. TCRdb recomputed calls from the 5' RACE reads with MiXCR, one row per CDR3 protein. The data hold roughly 290,000 distinct CDR3 sequences, with over 8.5% observed a single time. In the case of this clonotype: The antigen is unknown.

These data were also reused for a study on yellow fever vaccine responses in identical twins.

This receptor was obtained from a woman aged 18-30 years in good health. The genes are TRBV6-2 or TRBV6-3 and TRBJ2-1; 12 nucleotides agree with TRBD2. Specimen: CD8+ T cells sorted from blood. The CDR3 bases are TGTGCCAGCAGTTCGGCGAGGGCTAGCGGGAGGGAAGGTGAGCAGTTCTTC. This sequence encodes CASSSARASGREGEQFF.